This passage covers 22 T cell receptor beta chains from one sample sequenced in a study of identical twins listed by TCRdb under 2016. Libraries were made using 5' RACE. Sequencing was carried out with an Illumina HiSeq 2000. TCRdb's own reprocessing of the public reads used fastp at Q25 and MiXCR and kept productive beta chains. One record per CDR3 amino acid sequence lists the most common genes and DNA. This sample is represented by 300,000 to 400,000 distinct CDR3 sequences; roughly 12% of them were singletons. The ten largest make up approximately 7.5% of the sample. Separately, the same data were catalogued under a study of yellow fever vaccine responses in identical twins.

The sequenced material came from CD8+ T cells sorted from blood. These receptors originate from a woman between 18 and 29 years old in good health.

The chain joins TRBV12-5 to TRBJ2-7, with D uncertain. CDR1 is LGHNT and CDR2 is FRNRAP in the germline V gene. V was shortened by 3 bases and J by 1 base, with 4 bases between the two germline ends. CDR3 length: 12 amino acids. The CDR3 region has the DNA TGTGCTAGTGGTTTAGTATCCTACGAGCAGTACTTC. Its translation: CASGLVSYEQYF. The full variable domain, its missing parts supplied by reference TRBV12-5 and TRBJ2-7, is DARVTQTPRHKVTEMGQEVTMRCQPILGHNTVFWYRQTMMQGLELLAYFRNRAPLDDSGMPKDRFSAEMPDATLATLKIQPSEPRDSAVYFCASGLVSYEQYFGPGTRLTVT.

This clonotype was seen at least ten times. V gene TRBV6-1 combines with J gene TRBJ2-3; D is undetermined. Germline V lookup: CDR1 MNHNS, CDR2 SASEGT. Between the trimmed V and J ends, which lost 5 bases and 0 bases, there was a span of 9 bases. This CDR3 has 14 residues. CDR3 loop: CASSQIRSTDTQYF. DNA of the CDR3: TGTGCCAGCAGTCAAATTCGTAGCACAGATACGCAGTATTTT.

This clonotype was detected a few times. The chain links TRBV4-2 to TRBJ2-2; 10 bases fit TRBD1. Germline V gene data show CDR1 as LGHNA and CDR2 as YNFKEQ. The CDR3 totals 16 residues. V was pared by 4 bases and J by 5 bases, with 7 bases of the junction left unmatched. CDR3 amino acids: CASSLGTGVRTGELFF. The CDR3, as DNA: TGTGCCAGCAGCCTCGGGACAGGGGTGCGGACCGGGGAGCTGTTTTTT.

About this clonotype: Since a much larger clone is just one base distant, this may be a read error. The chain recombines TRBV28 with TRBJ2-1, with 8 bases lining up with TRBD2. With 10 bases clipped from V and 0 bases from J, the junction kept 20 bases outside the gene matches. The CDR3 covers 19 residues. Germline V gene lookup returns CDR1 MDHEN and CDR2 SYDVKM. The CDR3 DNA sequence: TGTGCCATCAGCCAATGGACTAGCAGGGGCCTCAGCTCCTACAATGAGCAGTTCTTC. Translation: CAISQWTSRGLSSYNEQFF. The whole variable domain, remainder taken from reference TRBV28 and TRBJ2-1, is DVKVTQSSRYLVKRTGEKVFLECVQDMDHENMFWYRQDPGLGLRLIYFSYDVKMKEKGDIPEGYSVSREKKERFSLILESASTNQTSMYLCAISQWTSRGLSSYNEQFFGPGTRLTVL.

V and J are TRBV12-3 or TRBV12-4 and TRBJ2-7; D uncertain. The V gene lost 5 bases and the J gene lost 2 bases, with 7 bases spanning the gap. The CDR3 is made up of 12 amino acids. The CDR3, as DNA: TGTGCCAGCAGTCTAGACCCCTACGAGCAGTACGTC. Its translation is CASSLDPYEQYV.

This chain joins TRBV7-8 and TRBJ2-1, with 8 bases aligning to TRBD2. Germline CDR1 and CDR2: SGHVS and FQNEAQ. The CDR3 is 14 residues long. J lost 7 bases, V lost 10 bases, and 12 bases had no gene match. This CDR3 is CATTTGGVGNEQFF. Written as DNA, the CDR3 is TGTGCCACTACTACGGGGGGGGTCGGGAATGAGCAGTTCTTC.

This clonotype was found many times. CDR3 in amino acids: CASSLLEREWEQYF. The CDR3 DNA reads as TGCGCCAGCAGCCTCTTGGAACGGGAGTGGGAGCAGTACTTC. The chain uses TRBV4-1 and TRBJ2-7, with D possibly matching TRBD2 (6 bases). The CDR3 runs 14 residues. Per germline, CDR1 MGHRA and CDR2 YSYEKL. V was cut by 4 bases and J by 7 bases, with 17 bases left in between.

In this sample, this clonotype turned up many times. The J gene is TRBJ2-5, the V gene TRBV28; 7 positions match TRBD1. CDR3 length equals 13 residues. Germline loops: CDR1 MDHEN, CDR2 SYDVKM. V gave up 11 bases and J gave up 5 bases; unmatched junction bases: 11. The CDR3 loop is CASGTATRETQYF. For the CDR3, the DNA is TGTGCCTCCGGGACAGCCACCAGGGAGACCCAGTACTTC.

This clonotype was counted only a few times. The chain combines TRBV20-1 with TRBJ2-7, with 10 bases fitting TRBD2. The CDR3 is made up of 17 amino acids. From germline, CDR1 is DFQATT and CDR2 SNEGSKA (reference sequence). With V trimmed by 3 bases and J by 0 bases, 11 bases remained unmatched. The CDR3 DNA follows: TGCAGTGCTAGGGGATCCCACGGGACTAGCGTCTCCTACGAGCAGTACTTC. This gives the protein CSARGSHGTSVSYEQYF.

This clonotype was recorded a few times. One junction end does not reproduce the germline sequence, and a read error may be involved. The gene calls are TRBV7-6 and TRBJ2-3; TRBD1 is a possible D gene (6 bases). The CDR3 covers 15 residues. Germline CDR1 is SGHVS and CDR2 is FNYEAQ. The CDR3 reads CASSLGGGFTDMQYF. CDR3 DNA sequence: TGTGCCAGCAGCTTAGGAGGGGGTTTCACAGATATGCAGTATTTT.

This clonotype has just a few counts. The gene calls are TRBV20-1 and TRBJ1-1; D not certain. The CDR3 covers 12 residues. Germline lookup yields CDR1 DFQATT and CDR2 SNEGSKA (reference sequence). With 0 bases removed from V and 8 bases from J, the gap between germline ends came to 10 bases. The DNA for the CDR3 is TGCAGTGCTAGAGACCTGGATGTCGAAGCTTTCTTT. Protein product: CSARDLDVEAFF.

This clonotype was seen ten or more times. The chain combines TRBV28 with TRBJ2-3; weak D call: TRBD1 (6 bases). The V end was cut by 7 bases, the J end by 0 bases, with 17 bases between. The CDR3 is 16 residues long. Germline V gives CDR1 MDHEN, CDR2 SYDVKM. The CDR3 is CASTPPIGGSTDTQYF. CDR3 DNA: TGTGCCAGCACCCCGCCCATAGGGGGTAGCACAGATACGCAGTATTTT.

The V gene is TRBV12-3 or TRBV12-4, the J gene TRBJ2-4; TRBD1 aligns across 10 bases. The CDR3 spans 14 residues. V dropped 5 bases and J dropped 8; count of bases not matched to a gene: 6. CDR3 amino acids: CASSDRGRWDIQYF. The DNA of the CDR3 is TGTGCCAGCAGTGACAGGGGGCGATGGGACATTCAGTACTTC.

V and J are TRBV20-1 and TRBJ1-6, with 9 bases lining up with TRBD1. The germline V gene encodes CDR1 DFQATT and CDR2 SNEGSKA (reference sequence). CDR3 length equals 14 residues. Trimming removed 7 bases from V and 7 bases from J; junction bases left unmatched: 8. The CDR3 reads CSVPTGTGNSPLHF. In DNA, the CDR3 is TGCAGTGTCCCAACCGGGACAGGGAATTCACCCCTCCACTTT.

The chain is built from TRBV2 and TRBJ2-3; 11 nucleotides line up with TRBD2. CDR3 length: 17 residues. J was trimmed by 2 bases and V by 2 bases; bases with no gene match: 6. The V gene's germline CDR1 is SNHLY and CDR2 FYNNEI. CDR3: CASSEWASGRPTDTQYF. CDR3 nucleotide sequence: TGTGCCAGCAGTGAATGGGCTAGCGGGAGGCCCACAGATACGCAGTATTTT. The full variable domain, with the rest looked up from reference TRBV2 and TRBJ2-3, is EPEVTQTPSHQVTQMGQEVILRCVPISNHLYFYWYRQILGQKVEFLVSFYNNEISEKSEIFDDQFSVERPDGSNFTLKIRSTKLEDSAMYFCASSEWASGRPTDTQYFGPGTRLTVL.

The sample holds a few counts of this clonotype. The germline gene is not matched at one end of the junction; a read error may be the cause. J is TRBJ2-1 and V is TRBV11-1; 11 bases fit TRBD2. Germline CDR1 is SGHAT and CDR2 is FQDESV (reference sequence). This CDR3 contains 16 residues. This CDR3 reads CASSIAGGYSWNEQFF. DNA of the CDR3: TGTGCCAGCAGCATAGCGGGGGGGTATTCGTGGAATGAGCAGTTCTTC. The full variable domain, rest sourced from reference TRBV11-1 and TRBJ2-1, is EAEVAQSPRYKITEKSQAVAFWCDPISGHATLYWYRQILGQGPELLVQFQDESVVDDSQLPKDRFSAERLKGVDSTLKIQPAELGDSAMYLCASSIAGGYSWNEQFFGPGTRLTVL.

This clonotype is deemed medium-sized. The CDR3 nucleotides read TGTGCCAGCAGCCAAGGGCTAGGGGAGGGGAATGAGCAGTTCTTC. This translates into CASSQGLGEGNEQFF. The chain recombines TRBV3-1 with TRBJ2-1; TRBD2 matches 7 bases. This CDR3 spans 15 amino acids. Germline V gene data show CDR1 as LGHDT and CDR2 as YNNKEL (reference sequence). V lost 1 base, J lost 7 bases, and 7 bases stayed unmatched.

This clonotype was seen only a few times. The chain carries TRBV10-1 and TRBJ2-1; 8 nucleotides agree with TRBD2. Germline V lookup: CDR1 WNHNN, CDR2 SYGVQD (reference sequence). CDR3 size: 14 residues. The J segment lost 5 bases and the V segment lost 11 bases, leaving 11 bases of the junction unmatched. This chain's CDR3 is CACRKRERNNEQFF. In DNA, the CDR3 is TGCGCCTGTCGAAAGCGGGAGCGGAACAATGAGCAGTTCTTC.

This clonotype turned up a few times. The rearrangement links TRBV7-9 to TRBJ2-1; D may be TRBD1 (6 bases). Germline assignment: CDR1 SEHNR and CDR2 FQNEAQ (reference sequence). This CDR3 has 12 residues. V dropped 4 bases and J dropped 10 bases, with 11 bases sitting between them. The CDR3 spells CASSSAGVEQFF. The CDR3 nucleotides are TGTGCCAGCAGCTCCGCAGGGGTAGAGCAGTTCTTC.

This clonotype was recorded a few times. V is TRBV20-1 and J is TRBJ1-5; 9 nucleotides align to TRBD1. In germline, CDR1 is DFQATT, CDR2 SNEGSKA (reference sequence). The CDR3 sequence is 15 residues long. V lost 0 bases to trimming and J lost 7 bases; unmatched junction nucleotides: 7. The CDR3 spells CSARDWTGVEQPQHF. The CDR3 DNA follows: TGCAGTGCTAGAGATTGGACAGGGGTTGAGCAGCCCCAGCATTTT.

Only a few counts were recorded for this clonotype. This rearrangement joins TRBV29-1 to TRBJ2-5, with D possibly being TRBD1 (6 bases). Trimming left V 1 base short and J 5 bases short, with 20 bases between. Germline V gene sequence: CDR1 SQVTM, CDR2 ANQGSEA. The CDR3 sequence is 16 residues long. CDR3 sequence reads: CSVEGGQGFSLETQYF. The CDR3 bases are TGCAGCGTTGAAGGCGGGCAGGGGTTTTCCCTGGAGACCCAGTACTTC.

The CDR3 protein is CASREAGLAGNSYEQYV. CDR3 in DNA: TGTGCCAGCAGGGAGGCGGGACTAGCGGGGAACTCCTACGAGCAGTACGTC. The V gene is TRBV9, the J gene TRBJ2-7, with TRBD2 matching over 13 bases. Germline values: CDR1 SGDLS, CDR2 YYNGEE. V lost 5 bases to trimming and J lost 0 bases; unmatched junction nucleotides: 8. The CDR3 is 17 residues long.